These 11 T cell receptor beta chains were sequenced from one sample in a study of T cells after yellow fever vaccination. TCRdb redid the calling of the 5' RACE reads with MiXCR, one entry per CDR3 protein. Of some 320,000 distinct CDR3 sequences in the sample, 3.5% to 4.5% are singletons; the top ten hold approximately 19%. The source material was PBMCs, sampled 15 days after the yellow fever booster vaccination. The receptors stem from a man between 18 and 29 years old who received the YFV17D yellow fever vaccine.

This clonotype was observed a handful of times. The V and J genes are TRBV29-1 and TRBJ1-3; D may be TRBD1 (5 bases). Germline V gene lookup returns CDR1 SQVTM and CDR2 ANQGSEA. This CDR3 region has 12 residues. V dropped 3 bases and J dropped 4 bases, with 7 bases sitting between them. The CDR3 spells CSVETDGNTIYF. CDR3 bases: TGCAGCGTTGAGACAGACGGAAACACCATATATTTT.

In its sample, this clonotype was seen many times. The chain couples TRBV6-5 to TRBJ2-2; no reliable D call. CDR1 and CDR2 (germline): MNHEY, SVGAGI. The length of the CDR3 is 12 residues. V lost 6 bases, J lost 0 bases, and 2 bases lay in between. CDR3 sequence (DNA): TGTGCCAGCAGGCCGAACACCGGGGAGCTGTTTTTT. It is translated as CASRPNTGELFF.

This clonotype was seen a few times. The J gene is TRBJ2-7, the V gene TRBV4-1; 9 bases agree with TRBD1. V lost 2 bases and J lost 4; bases outside the gene matches: 9. Germline V gene sequence: CDR1 MGHRA, CDR2 YSYEKL. The CDR3 runs to 16 residues. CDR3 sequence reads: CASSQRPGQGPYEQYV. As DNA, the CDR3 is TGCGCCAGCAGCCAACGCCCGGGACAGGGCCCTTACGAGCAGTACGTC.

At least ten counts were recorded for this clonotype. This chain links TRBV2 with TRBJ2-2; D remains ambiguous. Trimming cost V 6 bases and J 0 bases, with 5 bases left between them. Germline V gives CDR1 SNHLY, CDR2 FYNNEI. This CDR3 is 13 amino acids long. CDR3 amino acids: CASRGSNTGELFF. The CDR3 DNA reads TGTGCCAGCAGAGGTTCGAACACCGGGGAGCTGTTTTTT.

This clonotype was picked up many times. The chain joins TRBV6-6 to TRBJ1-2; D not resolved. Trimming removed 2 bases at V and 8 bases at J, with 9 bases between. CDR1 is MNHNY, CDR2 SVGAGI, per germline (reference sequence). This CDR3 has 12 amino acids. The DNA for the CDR3 is TGTGCCAGCAGTTACGGGGTAGAGGGCTACACCTTC. Translating it yields CASSYGVEGYTF.

This clonotype occurred a few times. The chain joins TRBV5-1 to TRBJ1-5, with D hard to call. V lost 0 bases and J 2 bases, leaving 12 bases between the germline ends. Germline CDR1 and CDR2: SGHRS and YFSETQ. The CDR3 loop spans 16 amino acids. The CDR3 here is CASSLASGRGNQPQHF. The CDR3 DNA is TGCGCCAGCAGCTTGGCCTCGGGTAGGGGCAATCAGCCCCAGCATTTT. Full variable domain (outside the CDR3, taken from reference TRBV5-1 and TRBJ1-5): KAGVTQTPRYLIKTRGQQVTLSCSPISGHRSVSWYQQTPGQGLQFLFEYFSETQRNKGNFPGRFSGRQFSNSRSEMNVSTLELGDSALYLCASSLASGRGNQPQHFGDGTRLSIL.

The table lists this clonotype with many counts. This chain connects TRBV5-1 to TRBJ1-1, with a possible D match to TRBD1 (6 bases). Trimming left V 0 bases short and J 1 base short, with 7 bases between. This CDR3 is built from 14 residues. Germline-derived CDR1 and CDR2 are SGHRS and YFSETQ. The CDR3 DNA sequence: TGCGCCAGCAGCTTGGACAGGGCGAACACTGAAGCTTTCTTT. It is translated as CASSLDRANTEAFF. Filled out from reference TRBV5-1 and TRBJ1-1, the complete variable domain reads KAGVTQTPRYLIKTRGQQVTLSCSPISGHRSVSWYQQTPGQGLQFLFEYFSETQRNKGNFPGRFSGRQFSNSRSEMNVSTLELGDSALYLCASSLDRANTEAFFGQGTRLTVV.

The genes are TRBV12-3 or TRBV12-4 and TRBJ2-5; TRBD1 aligns across 9 bases. Trimming at V came to 6 bases and at J to 5 bases, leaving 7 bases not matched to a gene. The CDR3 is 14 amino acids. The CDR3 loop is CASRYRGPRETQYF. The CDR3 bases are TGTGCCAGCAGATACAGGGGGCCACGGGAGACCCAGTACTTC.

Concerning this clonotype: A much more abundant neighbour one base away suggests this may be a read error. The CDR3 loop reads CASSVVSGDAVQFF. Written as DNA, the CDR3 is TGTGCCAGCAGCGTAGTCTCGGGGGATGCTGTGCAGTTCTTC. The chain joins TRBV9 to TRBJ2-1, with D maybe TRBD2 (6 bases). CDR1 is SGDLS, CDR2 YYNGEE, per germline. This CDR3 is built from 14 residues. Trimming took off 0 bases at V and 12 bases at J, with 16 bases between the two ends.

This clonotype was detected many times. This chain joins TRBV5-6 and TRBJ2-3, with TRBD2 as a possible D gene (6 bases). Trimming pared 3 bases from V and 4 bases from J, leaving 6 bases between. The CDR3 covers 12 residues. Germline CDR1 and CDR2: SGHDT and YYEEEE. Written as DNA, the CDR3 is TGTGCCAGCAGCTGGGGGGCAGATACGCAGTATTTT. This codes for CASSWGADTQYF.

In its sample, this clonotype was seen many times. V and J are TRBV6-5 and TRBJ2-7; 8 bases are a match to TRBD2. Germline V gives CDR1 MNHEY, CDR2 SVGAGI. The CDR3 spans 15 residues. The junction had 7 bases not matched to a gene; V was cut back by 6 bases and J by 0 bases. The CDR3 DNA reads TGTGCCAGCAGCCCTACTAGCGGCAGCTCCTACGAGCAGTACGTC. This gives the protein CASSPTSGSSYEQYV.